Below are 21 T cell receptor beta chains sequenced from a single sample in a study of beta chain features in type 1 diabetes. Since all of the isolated RNA was reverse transcribed, expressed TCRB transcripts were what got sequenced. The assay was immunoSEQ multiplex PCR, and TCRdb's table has in-frame clones only and misses some. This sample has hundreds of thousands of clones, with around 15% found just once. What these receptors recognize is not known. Study-wide results and caveats: Across all four CD4+ subsets, people with type 1 diabetes showed modestly shorter TCRB CDR3s.

The source material was naive CD4+ T cells from blood. Receptors were obtained from a man aged 18 to 35 with type 1 diabetes.

The chain couples TRBV7-9 to TRBJ1-6; TRBD1 matches at 7 bases. This CDR3 is built from 14 residues. Germline V CDR1 and CDR2: SEHNR, FQNEAQ (reference sequence). V lost 4 bases to trimming and J lost 9 bases; unmatched junction nucleotides: 6. The CDR3 nucleotides read TGTGCCAGCAGCTCGGGACAGTCTGGTTCACCCCTCCACTTT. This encodes CASSSGQSGSPLHF.

This clone turned up a few times. This chain connects TRBV5-4 to TRBJ2-2; D remains ambiguous. CDR1 is SGHNT, CDR2 YYREEE, per germline (reference sequence). V was pared by 0 bases and J by 7 bases, with 7 bases between. This CDR3 contains 13 residues. The CDR3 region has the DNA TGTGCCAGCAGCTTGGATAACTACGGGGAGCTGTTTTTT. Translated, it gives CASSLDNYGELFF.

The V call is TRBV25-1, the J call TRBJ1-1; 9 positions match TRBD1. CDR1 and CDR2 from the germline V gene are MGHDK and SYGVNS. Unmatched junction bases numbered 8, after V lost 6 bases and J lost 3 bases. This CDR3 contains 15 residues. The CDR3 loop reads CASRNRGLVDTEAFF. The CDR3 coding sequence is TGTGCCAGCAGGAACAGGGGGCTCGTTGACACTGAAGCTTTCTTT.

The table lists this clone with a few counts. V usage is TRBV7-9 and J usage is TRBJ2-7, with unresolved D. Germline CDR1 reads SEHNR; CDR2 reads FQNEAQ (reference sequence). The CDR3 spans 14 residues. V lost 5 bases, J lost 1 base, and 12 bases lay in between. CDR3 loop: CASSMETSSYEQYF. In nucleotides, the CDR3 is TGTGCCAGCAGCATGGAGACAAGTTCCTACGAGCAGTACTTC.

The table lists this clone with a few counts. The chain couples TRBV6-6 to TRBJ1-1; D possibly corresponds to TRBD1 (6 bases). CDR3 length: 13 residues. Germline CDR1 reads MNHNY; CDR2 reads SVGAGI (reference sequence). Trimming took off 5 bases at V and 7 bases at J, with 14 bases between the two ends. CDR3 coding DNA: TGTGCCAGCAGTAAACAGGGCGCGAATGAAGCTTTCTTT. Translated, it gives CASSKQGANEAFF.

There are a few counts of this clone. The chain employs TRBV6-1 and TRBJ1-5; 7 bases match TRBD1. This CDR3 spans 16 amino acids. Looked up from germline, CDR1 is MNHNS and CDR2 is SASEGT. Trimming at V came to 4 bases and at J to 4 bases, leaving 10 bases not matched to a gene. DNA of the CDR3: TGTGCCAGCAGTGCACAGGGGACCGCGGGAAATCAGCCCCAGCATTTT. Encoded protein: CASSAQGTAGNQPQHF.

The chain recombines TRBV30 with TRBJ1-6; D is unresolved. The germline V and J ends were trimmed by 2 bases and 7 bases, with 9 bases remaining between them. Germline CDR1 and CDR2: GTSNPN and SVGIG (reference sequence). This CDR3 is 13 amino acids long. This chain's CDR3 is CAWSPQANSPLHF. CDR3 sequence (DNA): TGTGCCTGGAGTCCCCAAGCGAATTCACCCCTCCACTTT.

The chain's CDR3 is CASSQGTARGYTF. The CDR3 nucleotides are TGCGCCAGCAGCCAAGGGACAGCTCGGGGCTACACCTTC. J is TRBJ1-2 and V is TRBV4-1; D possibly corresponds to TRBD1 (6 bases). V gave up 1 base and J gave up 8 bases, with 11 bases separating them. The CDR3 totals 13 residues. In germline, CDR1 is MGHRA, CDR2 YSYEKL.

This clone appeared a few times. The chain uses TRBV5-1 and TRBJ2-1; weak D call: TRBD2 (7 bases). The CDR3 loop spans 14 amino acids. Germline CDR1 reads SGHRS; CDR2 reads YFSETQ. V was cut by 9 bases and J by 3 bases, with 16 bases left in between. The CDR3 is CATSGGGGYNEQFF. The CDR3 coding sequence is TGCGCCACCTCGGGGGGCGGGGGCTACAATGAGCAGTTCTTC.

On this clone: The same CDR3 is also encoded by other DNA sequences in this sample. The chain uses TRBV9 and TRBJ1-2, with D perhaps matching TRBD1 (5 bases). This CDR3 is 13 amino acids long. Trimming left V 0 bases short and J 5 bases short, with 8 bases between. In germline, CDR1 is SGDLS, CDR2 YYNGEE. The CDR3, as DNA: TGTGCCAGCAGCGTAGGAGGGGCGTATGGCTACACCTTC. Amino acids: CASSVGGAYGYTF.

The table lists this clone with a few counts. The chain recombines TRBV23-1 with TRBJ2-4; D is possibly TRBD1 (5 bases). TRBV23-1 is recorded as an ORF, its role being uncertain. V was cut by 0 bases and J by 1 base, with 16 bases left in between. The CDR3 sequence is 18 residues long. The CDR3 loop is CASSQSMGRSAAKNIQYF. CDR3 in DNA: TGCGCCAGCAGTCAATCGATGGGGCGGAGTGCGGCCAAAAACATTCAGTACTTC.

This clone came up a few times. Other nucleotide sequences from this sample produce the same CDR3. The J gene is TRBJ1-1, the V gene TRBV5-1; possibly TRBD1 for D (6 bases). The germline V and J ends were trimmed by 0 bases and 4 bases, with 7 bases remaining between them. Germline V CDR1 and CDR2: SGHRS, YFSETQ. CDR3 length equals 13 residues. CDR3 region: CASSLEGGTEAFF. CDR3 in DNA: TGCGCCAGCAGCTTGGAAGGGGGCACTGAAGCTTTCTTT.

A few counts support this clone. The chain recombines TRBV28 with TRBJ2-5; D unclear. CDR1 is MDHEN and CDR2 is SYDVKM in the germline V gene. The CDR3 spans 11 residues. The V gene lost 8 bases and the J gene lost 3 bases, with 7 bases spanning the gap. CDR3 in amino acids: CASRQEETQYF. As DNA, the CDR3 is TGTGCCAGCCGTCAAGAAGAGACCCAGTACTTC. The entire variable domain, with the rest obtained from reference TRBV28 and TRBJ2-5, is as follows: DVKVTQSSRYLVKRTGEKVFLECVQDMDHENMFWYRQDPGLGLRLIYFSYDVKMKEKGDIPEGYSVSREKKERFSLILESASTNQTSMYLCASRQEETQYFGPGTRLLVL.

The sample holds a few counts of this clone. The chain recombines TRBV25-1 with TRBJ2-3, with 7 bases aligning to TRBD1. CDR1 and CDR2 from the germline V gene are MGHDK and SYGVNS. The CDR3 covers 16 residues. J was trimmed by 4 bases and V by 2 bases; bases with no gene match: 9. CDR3 DNA: TGTGCCAGCAGTGAAGTCTTAGGGGGCCTACCAGATACGCAGTATTTT. Translating gives CASSEVLGGLPDTQYF.

The rearrangement uses TRBV28 and TRBJ2-7; D might be TRBD1 (5 bases). This CDR3 has 16 amino acids. Trimming stripped 2 bases from V and 1 base from J, with 15 bases between. The germline V gene has CDR1 MDHEN and CDR2 SYDVKM. The CDR3 nucleotides are TGTGCCAGCAGTTTAAACTTCTGGGGCAGTTCCTACGAGCAGTACTTC. It translates to CASSLNFWGSSYEQYF.

The chain recombines TRBV2 with TRBJ2-5; 8 bases match TRBD1. Germline CDR1 and CDR2: SNHLY and FYNNEI. The CDR3 consists of 13 residues. Trimming cost V 6 bases and J 2 bases; bases outside gene matches: 2. The DNA for the CDR3 is TGTGCCAGCAGCCGGACAGGGCAAGAGACCCAGTACTTC. Amino acids: CASSRTGQETQYF.

This clone was seen a handful of times. The chain combines TRBV30 with TRBJ2-3; unclear D gene. Germline CDR1 is GTSNPN and CDR2 is SVGIG (reference sequence). V gave up 3 bases and J gave up 0 bases, with 10 bases separating them. The CDR3 totals 14 residues. DNA of the CDR3: TGTGCCTGGAGCGACGGCGTTAGCACAGATACGCAGTATTTT. It is translated as CAWSDGVSTDTQYF. Filled out from reference TRBV30 and TRBJ2-3, the complete variable domain reads SQTIHQWPATLVQPVGSPLSLECTVEGTSNPNLYWYRQAAGRGLQLLFYSVGIGQISSEVPQNLSASRPQDRQFILSSKKLLLSDSGFYLCAWSDGVSTDTQYFGPGTRLTVL.

This chain joins TRBV10-3 and TRBJ2-7; possibly TRBD2 for D (6 bases). Germline V gene lookup returns CDR1 ENHRY and CDR2 SYGVKD. V lost 4 bases and J 4 bases, leaving 14 bases between the germline ends. This CDR3 spans 14 amino acids. DNA for the CDR3: TGTGCCATCAGTGCGGGAGAGGGACCGTACGAGCAGTACTTC. It encodes CAISAGEGPYEQYF.

J is TRBJ2-1 and V is TRBV9, with 11 bases matching TRBD2. CDR1 is SGDLS and CDR2 is YYNGEE in the germline V gene. The ends lost 0 bases at V and 0 bases at J; junction bases unmatched: 2. The CDR3 runs 17 residues. The CDR3 sequence: CASSVGLAGSSYNEQFF. In DNA, the CDR3 is TGTGCCAGCAGCGTAGGACTAGCGGGGAGCTCCTACAATGAGCAGTTCTTC. The full variable domain, with the rest looked up from reference TRBV9 and TRBJ2-1, is DSGVTQTPKHLITATGQRVTLRCSPRSGDLSVYWYQQSLDQGLQFLIQYYNGEERAKGNILERFSAQQFPDLHSELNLSSLELGDSALYFCASSVGLAGSSYNEQFFGPGTRLTVL.

This chain uses TRBV19 with TRBJ2-4; D may be TRBD1 (5 bases). Germline loops: CDR1 LNHDA, CDR2 SQIVND (reference sequence). CDR3 length: 18 amino acids. Trimming took off 6 bases at V and 0 bases at J, with 21 bases between the two ends. The CDR3 region is CASSYEPPLQGAKNIQYF. CDR3 bases: TGTGCCAGTAGCTATGAACCCCCCCTCCAGGGAGCCAAAAACATTCAGTACTTC.

The chain joins TRBV6-5 to TRBJ2-3, with TRBD1 identical over 7 bases. CDR1 MNHEY and CDR2 SVGAGI come from the germline V gene. The CDR3 has 14 amino acids. Germline trimming cut 5 bases from V and 6 bases from J; bases unmatched to any gene: 8. The chain's CDR3 is CASSPRQGMDTQYF. As DNA, the CDR3 is TGTGCCAGCAGTCCCCGACAGGGAATGGATACGCAGTATTTT.